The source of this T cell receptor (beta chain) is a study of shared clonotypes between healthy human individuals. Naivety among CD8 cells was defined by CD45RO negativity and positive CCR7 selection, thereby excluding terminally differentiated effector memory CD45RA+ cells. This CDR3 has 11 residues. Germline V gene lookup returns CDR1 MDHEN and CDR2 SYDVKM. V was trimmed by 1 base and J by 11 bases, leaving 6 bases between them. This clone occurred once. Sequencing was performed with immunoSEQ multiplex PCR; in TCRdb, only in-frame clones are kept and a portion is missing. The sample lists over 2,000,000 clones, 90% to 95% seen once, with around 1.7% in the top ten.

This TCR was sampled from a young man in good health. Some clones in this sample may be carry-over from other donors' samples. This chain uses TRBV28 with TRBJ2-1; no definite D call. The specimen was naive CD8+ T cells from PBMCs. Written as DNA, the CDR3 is TGTGCCAGCAGTTTATTTAAGCAGCAGTTCTTC. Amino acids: CASSLFKQQFF.